This entry lists 2 T cell receptor beta chains sequenced from one sample in a study of T-cell reconstitution after alpha-beta-depleted transplantation in children. Unique molecular identifiers tagged the TCRbeta library. TCRdb ran MiXCR on the PCR reads and lists one entry per CDR3 protein. In the table there are about a million distinct CDR3 sequences, under 30% of which are singletons. The sample consisted of PBMCs, mostly from graft donor cells, taken 360 days after TCRalphabeta/CD19-depleted stem cell transplant. The origin of the receptors is a boy in the first two years of life who had a stem cell transplant for SCID, so the T cells may come from the graft donor.

The genes are TRBV7-9 and TRBJ2-1; D may match TRBD1 or TRBD2 (5 bases each). Germline V gene sequence: CDR1 SEHNR, CDR2 FQNEAQ (reference sequence). The germline V and J ends were trimmed by 5 bases and 6 bases, with 17 bases remaining between them. The CDR3 covers 15 residues. CDR3 amino acids: CASSPPGLAPNEQFF. In DNA, the CDR3 is TGTGCCAGCAGCCCCCCGGGGCTAGCTCCCAATGAGCAGTTCTTC. The entire variable domain, with the rest obtained from reference TRBV7-9 and TRBJ2-1, is as follows: DTGVSQNPRHKITKRGQNVTFRCDPISEHNRLYWYRQTLGQGPEFLTYFQNEAQLEKSRLLSDRFSAERPKGSFSTLEIQRTEQGDSAMYLCASSPPGLAPNEQFFGPGTRLTVL.

This clonotype occurred a few times. J is TRBJ2-1 and V is TRBV5-6; either TRBD1 or TRBD2 may fit D (5 bases each). The V end was cut by 1 base, the J end by 6 bases, with 20 bases between. CDR3 length: 17 residues. Germline V CDR1 and CDR2: SGHDT, YYEEEE. CDR3: CASSLFEGRSGVNEQFF. DNA of the CDR3: TGTGCCAGCAGCTTGTTCGAGGGACGGAGTGGGGTCAATGAGCAGTTCTTC.